A single sample is the source of the 10 T cell receptor beta chains below, sequenced in a study of blood T cells in healthy people across ages (dated by TCRdb to 2013 to 2016). The library was generated by 5' RACE. The second PCR ran for roughly 7 to 12 cycles and used a J-beta primer mix along with a sample-barcoded 5' primer. The public reads were run again by TCRdb, first through fastp at Q25 and then through MiXCR, and only productive beta chains were kept. Each CDR3 protein appears once, grouped with its most common genes and DNA. Here the sample has around 1,800,000 distinct CDR3 sequences; 39% occur a single time. The ten top clones hold under 30% of the sample. Sample: blood. These receptors all stem from a human donor in good health.

The chain joins TRBV5-6 to TRBJ1-5; D possibly corresponds to TRBD1 (5 bases). Trimming shortened V by 4 bases and J by 4 bases, and 15 bases separated the two germline ends. Germline loops: CDR1 SGHDT, CDR2 YYEEEE. The CDR3 contains 15 residues. The chain's CDR3 is CASSLRGSFNQPQHF. The CDR3 coding sequence is TGTGCCAGCAGCCTGCGGGGCAGTTTTAATCAGCCCCAGCATTTT.

Written as DNA, the CDR3 is TGTGCCTGGAGGTCTCTCTTTACAGGGGGCAGAAGAGATACGCAGTATTTT. It codes for CAWRSLFTGGRRDTQYF. V gene TRBV30 combines with J gene TRBJ2-3, with 9 bases matching TRBD1. The V gene's germline CDR1 is GTSNPN and CDR2 SVGIG (reference sequence). This CDR3 spans 17 amino acids. The ends lost 3 bases at V and 5 bases at J; junction bases unmatched: 15.

This clonotype has only a few counts. The chain joins TRBV6-6 to TRBJ2-7; TRBD1 is a possible D gene (6 bases). V was pared by 2 bases and J by 1 base, with 9 bases between. CDR1 is MNHNY and CDR2 is SVGAGI in the germline V gene (reference sequence). The CDR3 sequence is 14 residues long. As DNA, the CDR3 is TGTGCCAGCAGTTACGTACAGGGATCCTACGAGCAGTACTTC. This sequence encodes CASSYVQGSYEQYF.

The gene calls are TRBV20-1 and TRBJ2-2; D could derive from TRBD1 or TRBD2 (6 bases each). CDR1 and CDR2 (germline): DFQATT, SNEGSKA (reference sequence). The CDR3 has 11 residues. V gave up 6 bases and J gave up 13 bases, with 15 bases separating them. This chain's CDR3 is CSAQRGARLFF. CDR3 coding DNA: TGCAGTGCCCAGAGGGGGGCCCGGCTGTTTTTT.

This clonotype was detected only a few times. V is TRBV7-8 and J is TRBJ2-1; TRBD2 agrees at 11 bases. After removal of 8 bases from V and 3 bases from J, the junction contained 9 bases not matched to a gene. The CDR3 loop spans 16 amino acids. CDR1 and CDR2 from the germline V gene are SGHVS and FQNEAQ. The CDR3 nucleotides read TGTGCCAGCCGGAGAGTAGGGACTAGCGGCTACAATGAGCAGTTCTTC. This codes for CASRRVGTSGYNEQFF.

The chain couples TRBV3-1 to TRBJ2-5, with D perhaps assigned TRBD1 or TRBD2 (5 bases each). Per germline, CDR1 LGHDT and CDR2 YNNKEL (reference sequence). Between the trimmed V and J ends, which lost 4 bases and 0 bases, there was a span of 15 bases. The CDR3 contains 16 residues. Written as DNA, the CDR3 is TGTGCCAGCAGCCGCCAGGACGGGACGGACCAAGAGACCCAGTACTTC. It encodes CASSRQDGTDQETQYF.

This clonotype was detected once. The chain has TRBV6-2 or TRBV6-3 and TRBJ1-1; TRBD1 might be the D (5 bases). V dropped 4 bases and J dropped 5 bases, with 11 bases sitting between them. CDR1 and CDR2 from the germline V gene are MNHEY and SVGEGT. The CDR3 contains 13 residues. CDR3 nucleotides: TGTGCCAGCAGTTCAATGGGGCAAACTGAAGCTTTCTTT. Its translation: CASSSMGQTEAFF.

V gene TRBV10-3 combines with J gene TRBJ1-3; TRBD1 is a possible D gene (6 bases). Germline V gene sequence: CDR1 ENHRY, CDR2 SYGVKD. Trimming stripped 8 bases from V and 0 bases from J, with 17 bases between. This CDR3 contains 16 residues. This CDR3 reads CAIAGTRTSSGNTIYF. CDR3 sequence (DNA): TGTGCCATCGCCGGGACAAGGACCTCCTCTGGAAACACCATATATTTT.

The V and J genes are TRBV6-2 or TRBV6-3 and TRBJ2-1, with a possible D match to TRBD1 (7 bases). The CDR3 runs to 15 residues. The V gene lost 5 bases and the J gene lost 8 bases, with 19 bases spanning the gap. Per germline, CDR1 MNHEY and CDR2 SVGEGT. The CDR3 spells CASSQGGSSTHEQFF. In DNA, the CDR3 is TGTGCCAGCAGTCAGGGGGGCTCAAGCACCCATGAGCAGTTCTTC.

A few counts support this clonotype. The chain combines TRBV29-1 with TRBJ1-5, with D perhaps matching TRBD1 (5 bases). CDR3 length equals 13 residues. V was shortened by 3 bases and J by 3 bases, with 9 bases between the two germline ends. Germline V gene sequence: CDR1 SQVTM, CDR2 ANQGSEA. The DNA for the CDR3 is TGCAGCGTTGAGCCGGGGGTCAATCAGCCCCAGCATTTT. This translates into CSVEPGVNQPQHF.